Each of the 2 T cell receptor beta chains below was sequenced from the same sample in a study of cytomegalovirus exposure and HLA in healthy donors. This PCR relied on a set of 60 Vbeta primers and 13 Jbeta primers. The repertoire was sequenced with immunoSEQ multiplex PCR; TCRdb's copy has only in-frame clones and lacks some. This sample has 120,000 or so clones, with roughly 80% found just once. The sample taken for sequencing was PBMCs. These receptors came from a man aged 30 to 45 in good health and CMV-seronegative.

CDR3 residues: CASSFRLGYYNEQFF. DNA of the CDR3: TGTGCCAGCAGCTTTCGGCTGGGCTACTACAATGAGCAGTTCTTC. V gene TRBV11-2 combines with J gene TRBJ2-1; D is undetermined. With 3 bases removed from V and 3 bases from J, the gap between germline ends came to 12 bases. Germline values: CDR1 SGHAT, CDR2 FQNNGV. The CDR3 is 15 residues long. Complete variable domain (other parts from reference TRBV11-2 and TRBJ2-1): EAGVAQSPRYKIIEKRQSVAFWCNPISGHATLYWYQQILGQGPKLLIQFQNNGVVDDSQLPKDRFSAERLKGVDSTLKIQPAKLEDSAVYLCASSFRLGYYNEQFFGPGTRLTVL.

The chain employs TRBV7-2 and TRBJ2-7, with 7 bases lining up with TRBD2. The CDR3 extends over 17 amino acids. Looked up from germline, CDR1 is SGHTA and CDR2 is FQGNSA. J lost 2 bases, V lost 5 bases, and 15 bases had no gene match. The CDR3, as DNA: TGTGCCAGCAGCGACGAGGCCAGTAGCGGGCTACCCTACGAGCAGTACTTC. This sequence encodes CASSDEASSGLPYEQYF.